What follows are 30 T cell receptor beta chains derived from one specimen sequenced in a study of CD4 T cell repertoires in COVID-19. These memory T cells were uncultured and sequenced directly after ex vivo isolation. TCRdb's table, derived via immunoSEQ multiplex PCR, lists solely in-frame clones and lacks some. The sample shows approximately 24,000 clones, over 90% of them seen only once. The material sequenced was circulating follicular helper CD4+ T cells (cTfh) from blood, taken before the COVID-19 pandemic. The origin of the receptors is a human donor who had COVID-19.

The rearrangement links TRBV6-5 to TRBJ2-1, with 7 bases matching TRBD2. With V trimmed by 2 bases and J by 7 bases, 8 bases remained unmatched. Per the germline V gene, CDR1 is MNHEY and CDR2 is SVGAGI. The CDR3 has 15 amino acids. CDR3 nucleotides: TGTGCCAGCAGTTACGGGGGGGGGTTTATGAATGAGCAGTTCTTC. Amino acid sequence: CASSYGGGFMNEQFF.

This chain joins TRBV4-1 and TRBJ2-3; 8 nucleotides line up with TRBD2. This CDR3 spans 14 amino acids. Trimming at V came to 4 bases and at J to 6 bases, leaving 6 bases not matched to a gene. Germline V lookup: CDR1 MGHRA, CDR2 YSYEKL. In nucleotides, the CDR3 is TGCGCCAGCAGCCTCAAGAGACTAGCGGATACGCAGTATTTT. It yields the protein CASSLKRLADTQYF.

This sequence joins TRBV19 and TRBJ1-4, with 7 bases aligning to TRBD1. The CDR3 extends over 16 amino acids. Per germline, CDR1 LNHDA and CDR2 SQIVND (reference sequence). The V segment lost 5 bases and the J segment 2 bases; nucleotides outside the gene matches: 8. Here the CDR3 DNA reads TGTGCCAGTAGTCAACCCGGGACAGCGACTAATGAAAAACTGTTTTTT. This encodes CASSQPGTATNEKLFF.

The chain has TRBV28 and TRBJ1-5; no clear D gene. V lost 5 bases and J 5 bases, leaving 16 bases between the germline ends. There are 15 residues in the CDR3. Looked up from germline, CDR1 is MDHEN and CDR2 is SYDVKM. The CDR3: CASSPTPMRDQPQHF. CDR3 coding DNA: TGTGCCAGCAGTCCCACACCGATGCGGGATCAGCCCCAGCATTTT. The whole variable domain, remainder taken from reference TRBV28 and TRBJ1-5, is DVKVTQSSRYLVKRTGEKVFLECVQDMDHENMFWYRQDPGLGLRLIYFSYDVKMKEKGDIPEGYSVSREKKERFSLILESASTNQTSMYLCASSPTPMRDQPQHFGDGTRLSIL.

CDR3 in amino acids: CASSLVREVAKNIQYF. DNA for the CDR3: TGTGCCAGCAGCTTGGTGCGGGAGGTGGCCAAAAACATTCAGTACTTC. The V gene is TRBV7-9, the J gene TRBJ2-4, with TRBD2 identical over 8 bases. V gave up 3 bases and J gave up 1 base; unmatched junction bases: 5. CDR1 is SEHNR, CDR2 FQNEAQ, per germline (reference sequence). This CDR3 region has 16 residues.

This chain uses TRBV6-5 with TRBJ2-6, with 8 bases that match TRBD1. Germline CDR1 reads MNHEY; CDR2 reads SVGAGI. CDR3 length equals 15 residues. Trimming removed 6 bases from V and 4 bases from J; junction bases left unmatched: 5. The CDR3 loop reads CASSQTGAGANVLTF. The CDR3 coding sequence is TGTGCCAGCAGCCAGACAGGGGCCGGGGCCAACGTCCTGACTTTC.

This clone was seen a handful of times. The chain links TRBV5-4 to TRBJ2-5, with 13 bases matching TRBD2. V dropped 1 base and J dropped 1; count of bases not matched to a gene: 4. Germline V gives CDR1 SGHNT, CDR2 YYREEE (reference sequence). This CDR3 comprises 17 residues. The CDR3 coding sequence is TGTGCCAGCAGCTTGACTAGCGGGGGGGGCACCCAAGAGACCCAGTACTTC. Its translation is CASSLTSGGGTQETQYF.

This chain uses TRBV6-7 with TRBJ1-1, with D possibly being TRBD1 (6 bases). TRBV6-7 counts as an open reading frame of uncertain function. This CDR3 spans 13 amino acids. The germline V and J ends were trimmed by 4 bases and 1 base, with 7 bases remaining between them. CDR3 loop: CASSSGENTEAFF. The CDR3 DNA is TGTGCCAGCAGTTCAGGGGAGAACACTGAAGCTTTCTTT.

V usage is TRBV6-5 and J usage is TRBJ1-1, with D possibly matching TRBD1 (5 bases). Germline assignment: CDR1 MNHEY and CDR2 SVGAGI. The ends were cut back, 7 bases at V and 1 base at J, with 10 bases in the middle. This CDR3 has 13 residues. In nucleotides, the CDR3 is TGTGCCAGCATCAGGGCTCAGAACACTGAAGCTTTCTTT. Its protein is CASIRAQNTEAFF.

CDR3 region: CASSSRKQGSNEKLFF. CDR3 bases: TGTGCCAGCAGTTCCCGTAAACAGGGGTCTAATGAAAAACTGTTTTTT. This chain links TRBV5-4 with TRBJ1-4; 7 nucleotides match TRBD1. Germline CDR1 SGHNT, CDR2 YYREEE (reference sequence). Trimming took 5 bases from V and 3 from J; bases not matched to a gene: 10. The CDR3 consists of 16 residues.

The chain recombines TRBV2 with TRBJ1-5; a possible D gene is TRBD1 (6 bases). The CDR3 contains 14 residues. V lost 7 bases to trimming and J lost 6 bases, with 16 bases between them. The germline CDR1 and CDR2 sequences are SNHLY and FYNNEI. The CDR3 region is CASNVGKGGQPQHF. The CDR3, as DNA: TGTGCCAGCAATGTTGGAAAAGGGGGTCAGCCCCAGCATTTT. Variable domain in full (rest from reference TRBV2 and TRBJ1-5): EPEVTQTPSHQVTQMGQEVILRCVPISNHLYFYWYRQILGQKVEFLVSFYNNEISEKSEIFDDQFSVERPDGSNFTLKIRSTKLEDSAMYFCASNVGKGGQPQHFGDGTRLSIL.

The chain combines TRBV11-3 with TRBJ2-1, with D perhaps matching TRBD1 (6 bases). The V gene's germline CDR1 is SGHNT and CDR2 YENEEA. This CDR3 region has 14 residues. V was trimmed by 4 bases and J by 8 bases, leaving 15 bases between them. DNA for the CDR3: TGTGCCAGCAGCTCACAGGGTAATGCGGATGAGCAGTTCTTC. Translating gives CASSSQGNADEQFF.

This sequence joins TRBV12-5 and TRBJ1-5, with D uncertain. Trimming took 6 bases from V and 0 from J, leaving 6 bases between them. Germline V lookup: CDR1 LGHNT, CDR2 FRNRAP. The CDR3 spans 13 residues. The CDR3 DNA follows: TGTGCTAGTGGGAAACATAGCAATCAGCCCCAGCATTTT. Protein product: CASGKHSNQPQHF.

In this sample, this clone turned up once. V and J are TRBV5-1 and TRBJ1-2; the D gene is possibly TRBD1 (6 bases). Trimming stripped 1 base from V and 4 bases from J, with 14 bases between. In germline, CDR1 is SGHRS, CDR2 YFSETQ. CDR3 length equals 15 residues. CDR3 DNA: TGCGCCAGCAGCTTGCAGAGGGGGTTTGGCTATGGCTACACCTTC. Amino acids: CASSLQRGFGYGYTF.

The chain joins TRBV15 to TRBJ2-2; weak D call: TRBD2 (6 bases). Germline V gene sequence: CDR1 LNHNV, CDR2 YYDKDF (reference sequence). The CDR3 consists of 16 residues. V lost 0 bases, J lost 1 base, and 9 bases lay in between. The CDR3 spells CATSRERRENTGELFF. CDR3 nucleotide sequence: TGTGCCACCAGCAGAGAGCGGCGGGAGAACACCGGGGAGCTGTTTTTT.

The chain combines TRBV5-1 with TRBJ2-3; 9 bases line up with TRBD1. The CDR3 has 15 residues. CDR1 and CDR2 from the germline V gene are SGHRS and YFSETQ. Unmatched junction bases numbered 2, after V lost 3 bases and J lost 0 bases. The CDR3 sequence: CASSSDRGSTDTQYF. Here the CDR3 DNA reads TGCGCCAGCAGCTCCGACAGGGGGAGCACAGATACGCAGTATTTT.

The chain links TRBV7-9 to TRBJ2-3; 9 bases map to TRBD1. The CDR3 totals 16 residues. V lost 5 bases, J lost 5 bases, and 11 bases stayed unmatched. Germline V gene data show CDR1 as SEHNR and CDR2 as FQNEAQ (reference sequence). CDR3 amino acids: CASSPPGQGGEDTQYF. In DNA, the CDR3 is TGTGCCAGCAGCCCCCCGGGACAGGGAGGAGAAGATACGCAGTATTTT.

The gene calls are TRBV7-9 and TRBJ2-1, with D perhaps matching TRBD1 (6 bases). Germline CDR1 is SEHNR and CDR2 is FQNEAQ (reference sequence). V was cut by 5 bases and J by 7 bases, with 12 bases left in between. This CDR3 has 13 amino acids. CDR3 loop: CASSLKRGNEQFF. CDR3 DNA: TGTGCCAGCAGCCTTAAGAGGGGGAATGAGCAGTTCTTC.

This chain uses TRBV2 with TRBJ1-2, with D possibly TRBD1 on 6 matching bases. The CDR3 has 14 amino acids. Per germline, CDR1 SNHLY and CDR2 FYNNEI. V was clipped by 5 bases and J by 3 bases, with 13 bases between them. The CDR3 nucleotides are TGTGCCAGCAGTAAGACAGGACCCCACTATGGCTACACCTTC. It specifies CASSKTGPHYGYTF.

This CDR3 reads CASRLGTSGSKGEQFF. CDR3 in DNA: TGTGCCAGCAGGCTCGGGACTAGCGGGAGTAAGGGTGAGCAGTTCTTC. The chain combines TRBV7-2 with TRBJ2-1; TRBD2 agrees at 14 bases. From germline, CDR1 is SGHTA and CDR2 FQGNSA. J lost 9 bases, V lost 6 bases, and 10 bases had no gene match. The CDR3 covers 16 residues.

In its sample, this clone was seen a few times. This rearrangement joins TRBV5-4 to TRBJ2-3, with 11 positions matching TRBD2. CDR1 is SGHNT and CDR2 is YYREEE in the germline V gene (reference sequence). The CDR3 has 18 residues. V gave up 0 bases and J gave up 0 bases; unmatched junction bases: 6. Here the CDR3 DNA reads TGTGCCAGCAGCTTGGATAGCGGGAGGGTGGTGAGCACAGATACGCAGTATTTT. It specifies CASSLDSGRVVSTDTQYF.

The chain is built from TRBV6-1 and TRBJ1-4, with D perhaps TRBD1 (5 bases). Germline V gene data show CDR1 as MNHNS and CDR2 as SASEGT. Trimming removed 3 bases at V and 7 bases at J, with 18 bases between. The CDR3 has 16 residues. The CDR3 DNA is TGTGCCAGCAGTGATGGATCAGGGTTAAAGAGTGAAAAACTGTTTTTT. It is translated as CASSDGSGLKSEKLFF.

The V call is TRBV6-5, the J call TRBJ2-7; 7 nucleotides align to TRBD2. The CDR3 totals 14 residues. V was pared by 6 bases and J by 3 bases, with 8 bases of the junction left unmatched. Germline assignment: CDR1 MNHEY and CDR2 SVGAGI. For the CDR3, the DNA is TGTGCCAGCAGGGGGAGCGGCGGGAGCTACGAGCAGTACTTC. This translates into CASRGSGGSYEQYF.

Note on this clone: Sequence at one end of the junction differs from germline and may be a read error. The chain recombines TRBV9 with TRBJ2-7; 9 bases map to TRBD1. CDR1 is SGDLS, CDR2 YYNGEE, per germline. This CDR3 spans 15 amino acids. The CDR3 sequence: CASSALQGASSEQYF. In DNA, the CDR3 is TGTGCCAGCAGCGCCCTACAGGGGGCGTCCTCCGAGCAGTACTTC. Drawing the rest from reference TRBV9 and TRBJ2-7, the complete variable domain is DSGVTQTPKHLITATGQRVTLRCSPRSGDLSVYWYQQSLDQGLQFLIQYYNGEERAKGNILERFSAQQFPDLHSELNLSSLELGDSALYFCASSALQGASSEQYFGPGTRLTVT.

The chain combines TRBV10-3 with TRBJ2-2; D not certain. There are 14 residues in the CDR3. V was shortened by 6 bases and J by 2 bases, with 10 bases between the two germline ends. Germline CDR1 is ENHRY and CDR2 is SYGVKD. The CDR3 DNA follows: TGTGCCATCAGAGACTCGCAAAACACCGGGGAGCTGTTTTTT. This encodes CAIRDSQNTGELFF.

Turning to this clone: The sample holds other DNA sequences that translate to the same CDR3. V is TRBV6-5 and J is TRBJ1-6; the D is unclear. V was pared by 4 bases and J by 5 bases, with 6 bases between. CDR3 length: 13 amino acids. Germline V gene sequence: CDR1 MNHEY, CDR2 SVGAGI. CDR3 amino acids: CASSSLDNSPLHF. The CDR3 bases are TGTGCCAGCAGTTCACTCGATAATTCACCCCTCCACTTT.

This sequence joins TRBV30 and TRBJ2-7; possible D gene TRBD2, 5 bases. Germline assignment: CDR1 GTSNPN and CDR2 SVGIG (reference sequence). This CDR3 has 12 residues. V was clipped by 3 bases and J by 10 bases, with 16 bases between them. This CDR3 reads CAWRREGGPQYF. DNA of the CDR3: TGTGCCTGGAGAAGAGAGGGCGGGCCACAGTACTTC.

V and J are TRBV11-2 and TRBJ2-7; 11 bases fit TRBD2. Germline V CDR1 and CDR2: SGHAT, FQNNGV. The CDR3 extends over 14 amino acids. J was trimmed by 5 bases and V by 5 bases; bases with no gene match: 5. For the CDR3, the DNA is TGTGCCAGCAGCCATAGCGGGAGGGTGAACGAGCAGTACTTC. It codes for CASSHSGRVNEQYF.

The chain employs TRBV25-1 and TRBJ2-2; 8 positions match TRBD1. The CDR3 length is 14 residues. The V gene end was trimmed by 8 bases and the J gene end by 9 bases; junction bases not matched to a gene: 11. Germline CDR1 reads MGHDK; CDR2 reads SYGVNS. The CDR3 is CASQATGALWELFF. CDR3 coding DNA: TGTGCCAGCCAAGCGACAGGGGCTCTTTGGGAGCTGTTTTTT.

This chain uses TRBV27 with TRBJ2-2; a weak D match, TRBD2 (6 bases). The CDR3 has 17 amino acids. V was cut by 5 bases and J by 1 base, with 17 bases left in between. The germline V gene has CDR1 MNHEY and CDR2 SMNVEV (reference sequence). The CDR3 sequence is CASSPLGGLVNTGELFF. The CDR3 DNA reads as TGTGCCAGCAGTCCGCTGGGGGGATTAGTGAACACCGGGGAGCTGTTTTTT.